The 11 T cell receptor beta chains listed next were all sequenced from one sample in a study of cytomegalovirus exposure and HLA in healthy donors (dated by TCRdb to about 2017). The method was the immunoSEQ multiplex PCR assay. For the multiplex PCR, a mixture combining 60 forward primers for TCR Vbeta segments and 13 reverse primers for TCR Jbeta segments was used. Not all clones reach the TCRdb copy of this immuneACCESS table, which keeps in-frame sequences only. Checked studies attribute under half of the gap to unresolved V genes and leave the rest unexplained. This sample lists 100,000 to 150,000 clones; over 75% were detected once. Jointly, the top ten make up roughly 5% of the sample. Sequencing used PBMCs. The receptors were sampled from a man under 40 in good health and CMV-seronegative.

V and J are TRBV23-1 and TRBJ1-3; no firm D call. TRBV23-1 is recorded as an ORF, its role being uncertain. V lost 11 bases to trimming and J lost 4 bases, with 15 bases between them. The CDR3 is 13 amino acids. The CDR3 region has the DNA TGCGCCGGCGAGGCCATCTGGGGAAACACCATATATTTT. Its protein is CAGEAIWGNTIYF.

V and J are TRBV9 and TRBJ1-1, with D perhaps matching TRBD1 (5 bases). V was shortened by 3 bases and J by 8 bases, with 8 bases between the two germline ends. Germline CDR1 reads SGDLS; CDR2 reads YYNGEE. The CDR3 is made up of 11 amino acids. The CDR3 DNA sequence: TGTGCCAGCAGCGCGGGGGGAGAAGCTTTCTTT. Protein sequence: CASSAGGEAFF.

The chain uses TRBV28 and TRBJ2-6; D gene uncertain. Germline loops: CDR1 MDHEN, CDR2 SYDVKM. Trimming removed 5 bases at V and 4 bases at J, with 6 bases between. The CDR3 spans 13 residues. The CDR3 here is CASSLTGANVLTF. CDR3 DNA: TGTGCCAGCAGTCTGACAGGGGCCAACGTCCTGACTTTC.

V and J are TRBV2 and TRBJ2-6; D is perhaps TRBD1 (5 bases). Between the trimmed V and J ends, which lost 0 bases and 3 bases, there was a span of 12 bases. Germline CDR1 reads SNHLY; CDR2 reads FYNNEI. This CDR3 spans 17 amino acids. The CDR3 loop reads CASSEASGIRGANVLTF. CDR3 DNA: TGTGCCAGCAGTGAAGCTTCAGGGATTCGTGGGGCCAACGTCCTGACTTTC.

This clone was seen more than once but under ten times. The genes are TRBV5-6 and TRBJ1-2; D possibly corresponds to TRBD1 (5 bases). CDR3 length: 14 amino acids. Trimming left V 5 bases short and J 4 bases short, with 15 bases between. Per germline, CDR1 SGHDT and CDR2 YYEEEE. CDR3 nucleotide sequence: TGTGCCAGCAGTCACGCGGGGCCAGGCTATGGCTACACCTTC. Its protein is CASSHAGPGYGYTF.

The DNA of the CDR3 is TGTGCCAGCAGCTCAGGGACAGGGAAGTCTAATGAAAAACTGTTTTTT. Amino acid sequence: CASSSGTGKSNEKLFF. This chain connects TRBV11-2 to TRBJ1-4, with 9 bases that match TRBD1. Germline V gene data show CDR1 as SGHAT and CDR2 as FQNNGV. The CDR3 is 16 residues long. Losses at the gene ends were 4 bases for V and 3 bases for J; bases not matched to a gene: 6.

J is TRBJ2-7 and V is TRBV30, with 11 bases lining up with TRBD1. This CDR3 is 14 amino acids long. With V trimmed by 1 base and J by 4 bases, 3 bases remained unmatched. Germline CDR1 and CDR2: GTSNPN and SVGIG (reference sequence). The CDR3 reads CAWSAGTGGYEQYF. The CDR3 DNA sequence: TGTGCCTGGAGTGCCGGGACAGGGGGATACGAGCAGTACTTC.

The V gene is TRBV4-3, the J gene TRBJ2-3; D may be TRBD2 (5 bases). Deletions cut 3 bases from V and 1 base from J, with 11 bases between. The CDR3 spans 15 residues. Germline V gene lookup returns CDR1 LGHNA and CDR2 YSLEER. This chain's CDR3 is CASSHEGLRTDTQYF. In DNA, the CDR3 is TGCGCCAGCAGCCATGAAGGACTTCGCACAGATACGCAGTATTTT.

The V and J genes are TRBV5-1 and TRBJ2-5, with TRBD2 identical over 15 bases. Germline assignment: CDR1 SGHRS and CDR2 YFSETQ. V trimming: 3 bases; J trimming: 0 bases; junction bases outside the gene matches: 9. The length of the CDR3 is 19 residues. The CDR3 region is CASSSGLAGGGTYQETQYF. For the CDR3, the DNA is TGCGCCAGCAGCTCGGGACTAGCGGGGGGCGGAACGTACCAAGAGACCCAGTACTTC.

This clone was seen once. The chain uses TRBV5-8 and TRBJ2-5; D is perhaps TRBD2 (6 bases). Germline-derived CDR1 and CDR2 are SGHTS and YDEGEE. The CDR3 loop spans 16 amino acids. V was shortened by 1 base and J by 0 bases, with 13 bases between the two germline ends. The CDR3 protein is CASSLRGAGYQETQYF. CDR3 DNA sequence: TGTGCCAGCAGCTTGAGAGGGGCGGGGTACCAAGAGACCCAGTACTTC.

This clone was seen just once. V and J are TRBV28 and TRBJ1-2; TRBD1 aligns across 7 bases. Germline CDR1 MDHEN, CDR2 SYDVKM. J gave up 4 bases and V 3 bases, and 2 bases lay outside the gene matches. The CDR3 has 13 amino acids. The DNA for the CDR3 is TGTGCCAGCAGTTTCCCAGGGGGCTATGGCTACACCTTC. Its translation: CASSFPGGYGYTF.